One sample yielded the 15 T cell receptor beta chains listed below, sequenced in a study of blood T cell repertoires in COVID-19. The repertoire was sequenced with immunoSEQ multiplex PCR; TCRdb's copy has only in-frame clones and lacks some. The table has more than 85,000 clones, more than 65% seen once; the top ten hold roughly 7.9%. Sequenced input: peripheral blood. The receptors were sampled from a woman at least 80 years old with active or convalescent COVID-19.

The sample holds a few counts of this clone. The V gene is TRBV7-8, the J gene TRBJ2-7; 11 nucleotides match TRBD1. The germline CDR1 and CDR2 sequences are SGHVS and FQNEAQ. J was trimmed by 3 bases and V by 2 bases; bases with no gene match: 3. The CDR3 spans 15 residues. Written as DNA, the CDR3 is TGTGCCAGCAGCTTATTAGGGACAGGGGGCTACGAGCAGTACTTC. Amino acid sequence: CASSLLGTGGYEQYF.

Turning to this clone: This CDR3 is also generated by other DNA sequences in the sample. For the CDR3, the DNA is TGTGCCAGCAGCCAAGCGGGGGGCACCGGGGAGCTGTTTTTT. Translated, it gives CASSQAGGTGELFF. The V gene is TRBV3-1 (or the pseudogene TRBV3-2), the J gene TRBJ2-2, with 7 bases matching TRBD2. The CDR3 contains 14 residues. Looked up from germline, CDR1 is LGHDT and CDR2 is YNNKEL (reference sequence). V shed 1 base and J 4 bases; nucleotides not matched to a gene: 0.

In this sample, this clone turned up once. The chain is built from TRBV5-6 and TRBJ2-7; 7 bases map to TRBD2. The CDR3 runs to 13 residues. The V gene end was trimmed by 1 base and the J gene end by 9 bases; junction bases not matched to a gene: 7. Germline CDR1 SGHDT, CDR2 YYEEEE. In DNA form, the CDR3 reads TGTGCCAGCAGCTTGAGGGAGGGGCGTCTGCAGTACTTC. As protein: CASSLREGRLQYF.

The CDR3 here is CASSLALAGGISPQYF. DNA of the CDR3: TGTGCCAGCAGCTTGGCCCTAGCGGGAGGCATAAGCCCTCAGTACTTC. The chain uses TRBV5-6 and TRBJ2-5, with 11 nucleotides matching TRBD2. With V trimmed by 0 bases and J by 11 bases, 12 bases remained unmatched. The germline V gene has CDR1 SGHDT and CDR2 YYEEEE. The CDR3 spans 16 residues.

The rearrangement joins TRBV10-3 to TRBJ2-1; tentative D call: TRBD2 (7 bases). V was clipped by 7 bases and J by 2 bases, with 15 bases between them. Germline lookup yields CDR1 ENHRY and CDR2 SYGVKD. The CDR3 is made up of 15 amino acids. Here the CDR3 DNA reads TGTGCCATCACCGGGGGCGGGAGTACCTACAATGAGCAGTTCTTC. Translation gives CAITGGGSTYNEQFF.

This clone was seen just once. J is TRBJ2-7 and V is TRBV28; 7 positions match TRBD2. Germline loops: CDR1 MDHEN, CDR2 SYDVKM. V was clipped by 6 bases and J by 5 bases; unmatched bases: 10. CDR3 length: 14 residues. CDR3 loop: CASSSRGDLHEQYF. As DNA, the CDR3 is TGTGCCAGCAGCTCCCGGGGGGATCTCCACGAGCAGTACTTC.

This chain uses TRBV7-2 with TRBJ1-3; 7 nucleotides line up with TRBD1. The CDR3 extends over 17 amino acids. The J segment lost 0 bases and the V segment lost 1 base, leaving 6 bases of the junction unmatched. CDR1 is SGHTA and CDR2 is FQGNSA in the germline V gene. Written as DNA, the CDR3 is TGTGCCAGCAGCTTAGTGTGGGCAGGGGGCTCTGGAAACACCATATATTTT. It specifies CASSLVWAGGSGNTIYF.

The chain employs TRBV6-5 and TRBJ2-2; D is possibly TRBD2 (5 bases). With 2 bases removed from V and 5 bases from J, the gap between germline ends came to 12 bases. Germline CDR1 MNHEY, CDR2 SVGAGI. The CDR3 covers 15 residues. CDR3 residues: CASSYVSGRTGELFF. DNA for the CDR3: TGTGCCAGCAGTTACGTCAGCGGCCGGACCGGGGAGCTGTTTTTT.

This chain uses TRBV10-3 with TRBJ1-3; possible D gene TRBD1, 6 bases. V lost 2 bases to trimming and J lost 2 bases, with 13 bases between them. Germline V gene sequence: CDR1 ENHRY, CDR2 SYGVKD. The CDR3 totals 16 residues. CDR3 region: CAISELTGPAGNTIYF. Written as DNA, the CDR3 is TGTGCCATCAGTGAGCTAACAGGGCCCGCTGGAAACACCATATATTTT.

The gene calls are TRBV4-1 and TRBJ1-2; D gene uncertain. V gave up 1 base and J gave up 3 bases, with 12 bases separating them. The CDR3 totals 15 residues. CDR1 is MGHRA and CDR2 is YSYEKL in the germline V gene. In DNA form, the CDR3 reads TGCGCCAGCAGCCAAGGTTTCAGGACTTACTATGGCTACACCTTC. Translating it yields CASSQGFRTYYGYTF.

V usage is TRBV10-3 and J usage is TRBJ2-1; 10 nucleotides align to TRBD2. Looked up from germline, CDR1 is ENHRY and CDR2 is SYGVKD. The CDR3 length is 17 residues. Unmatched junction bases numbered 12, after V lost 6 bases and J lost 4 bases. DNA for the CDR3: TGTGCCATCAGCACGAGAACTAGCGGGACGGGGTACAATGAGCAGTTCTTC. Amino acids: CAISTRTSGTGYNEQFF.

The chain couples TRBV28 to TRBJ2-3; maybe TRBD1 (8 bases). Per germline, CDR1 MDHEN and CDR2 SYDVKM. The V end was cut by 5 bases, the J end by 3 bases, with 15 bases between. This CDR3 region has 15 residues. The CDR3 DNA reads as TGTGCCAGCAGTACTACAGGGGGGGGGACAGATACGCAGTATTTT. Protein sequence: CASSTTGGGTDTQYF.

The chain has TRBV12-1 and TRBJ2-1; TRBD2, the table's D call, lacks a check against the DNA. TRBV12-1 is annotated as a pseudogene. This CDR3 has 16 amino acids. CDR3 coding DNA: TGTGCCAGCAGCTTTGCGGAGGAGGGGAACTACAATGAGCAGTTCTTC. Its translation: CASSFAEEGNYNEQFF.

The CDR3 sequence: CASSEPGQGNHNEQFF. CDR3 sequence (DNA): TGTGCCAGCAGCGAGCCGGGACAGGGGAACCACAATGAGCAGTTCTTC. The chain recombines TRBV28 with TRBJ2-1, with TRBD1 matching 10 bases. The CDR3 length is 16 residues. Germline CDR1 is MDHEN and CDR2 is SYDVKM. V was pared by 6 bases and J by 5 bases, with 10 bases of the junction left unmatched. The entire variable domain, with the rest obtained from reference TRBV28 and TRBJ2-1, is as follows: DVKVTQSSRYLVKRTGEKVFLECVQDMDHENMFWYRQDPGLGLRLIYFSYDVKMKEKGDIPEGYSVSREKKERFSLILESASTNQTSMYLCASSEPGQGNHNEQFFGPGTRLTVL.

The chain employs TRBV18 and TRBJ2-1; 9 bases are shared with TRBD1. CDR3 length: 16 amino acids. The trim removed 5 bases at V and 2 bases at J, leaving 7 bases unmatched. Germline V CDR1 and CDR2: KGHSH, LQKENI. The CDR3 region has the DNA TGTGCCAGCTCATTATCGGGACAGGGAACCTACAATGAGCAGTTCTTC. This gives the protein CASSLSGQGTYNEQFF.